The clone carrying this TCR beta chain has more than one count but fewer than ten. These data belong to a study of blood T cell repertoires in COVID-19. The CDR3 runs 14 residues. V lost 11 bases to trimming and J lost 8 bases, with 22 bases between them. CDR1 and CDR2 from the germline V gene are MRHNA and SNTAGT. In the original analysis: Amplified reference gene primers provided the basis for estimating nucleated cell counts. Sequenced by immunoSEQ multiplex PCR; TCRdb stores in-frame clones only, minus some. V and J calls plus clone size are reproduced from that table; the DNA served to infer D and trimming. This sample has about 64,000 clones; around four fifths occur once, and the top ten carry 13% to 15%.

V usage is TRBV6-4 and J usage is TRBJ1-3; tentatively, D is TRBD1 (6 bases). The sequenced material came from peripheral blood. The clonotype comes from a man between 60 and 70 years old with COVID-19, enrolled during active disease. CDR3 coding DNA: TGTGCCGCCAGGGGAACTTTGGGGGTCGACACCATATATTTT. Protein: CAARGTLGVDTIYF.